This T cell receptor (beta chain) was obtained from a study of T cell repertoires in cytomegalovirus infection. Study-wide context: Recently identified HLA-C-restricted CMV epitopes were among the peptides used. General study points: CMV-specific HLA-C-restricted TCR beta clonotypes dominated the ex vivo response.

This CDR3 has 13 residues. The germline V and J ends were trimmed by 7 bases and 5 bases, with 12 bases remaining between them. The germline V gene encodes CDR1 SEHNR and CDR2 FQNEAQ (reference sequence). This clonotype has just a few counts. Its antigen is undetermined. TCRdb ran MiXCR on the reads and lists one entry per CDR3 protein. The sample lists roughly 570,000 distinct CDR3 sequences; almost 40% were seen once. This specimen was cultured PBMCs, taken from culture after CMV antigen stimulation. The chain has TRBV7-9 and TRBJ2-1; the D call may be TRBD1 or TRBD2 (5 bases each). The clonotype comes from a human donor in good health (CMV status not recorded). Some clones in this sample may be carry-over from other donors' samples. The CDR3 loop reads CASKQEANNEQFF. Written as DNA, the CDR3 is TGTGCCAGCAAACAGGAGGCCAACAATGAGCAGTTCTTC.